This T cell receptor beta chain was found in a study of T cells in Graves' hyperthyroidism and ophthalmopathy (dated by TCRdb to the late 2010s). Looking at the study overall: Peripheral blood was sampled at the time of initial diagnosis, prior to any treatment. A discovery cohort of around 98 patients, approximately 45 with Graves' ophthalmopathy and approximately 55 with stable Graves' hyperthyroidism, was used to find distinguishing TCR V-J signatures. An independent validation cohort of fewer than 20 hyperthyroidism patients and 17 patients who later progressed to ophthalmopathy tested prospective prediction of ophthalmopathy. For training and testing, the roughly 97 patients in the discovery cohort were randomly divided in a 7:3 ratio. In addition, the study compared T-cell repertoires in thyroid tissue and in blood from 6 or 7 Graves' hyperthyroidism patients. Once sampling was done, hyperthyroidism patients were given methimazole at a starting dose of 30 mg daily, whereas ophthalmopathy patients were given high-dose intravenous methylprednisolone. The paper describes TCR Vbeta CDR3 sequencing of 135 peripheral blood samples, made up of 40 to 45 ophthalmopathy patients, roughly 80 hyperthyroidism patients and 17 progressor patients.

General study outcomes and caveats: During validation, the model predicted progression to ophthalmopathy a median of approximately six months ahead of onset, with more than 60% sensitivity and about 75% specificity. In cross-validation, a model built on a 13 V-J signature told ophthalmopathy apart from stable hyperthyroidism with 85% to 90% sensitivity and roughly 83% specificity, and in testing the same model reached 80%/75%. Most expanded thyroid clonotypes (frequency above 0.001) were also detected in blood, a finding suggesting that blood repertoires may reflect thyroid immune responses. No statistical method was used to set the sample size in advance, and investigators knew the group allocation.

CDR1 SNHLY and CDR2 FYNNEI were looked up in the germline V gene. Trimming accounts for 6 bases at V and 4 bases at J, while the number of junction bases matched to no gene is 10. The CDR3 spans 17 residues, from the cysteine through the phenylalanine. The retained sequence is limited to the CDR3, 51 bases, with the frame set at the first base. On this clonotype itself: What this receptor recognizes is not known. No base qualities exist here, and no much larger clone lies one base off it.

A patient counted as having stable Graves' hyperthyroidism if no progression to ophthalmopathy occurred over 18 months of follow-up. Hyperthyroidism patients were newly diagnosed, with disease duration under 2 months, and aged 18 to 65 years. Any patient with an uncontrolled infection, another autoimmune disease, pregnancy or lactation was excluded. Diagnoses relied on clinical symptoms, serum thyroxine and TRAb, thyroid ultrasound and orbital computed tomography. PBMCs were isolated from around 10 ml of fresh peripheral blood by Ficoll-Paque density gradient centrifugation. Total RNA was extracted using Trizol reagent, and RNA quality was assessed on an Agilent 2100 Bioanalyzer. Amplification of TCR beta CDR3 regions was carried out from RNA transcripts. The first round of RT-PCR for the TCR CDR3 was performed with the HTBI primer set and the Qiagen OneStep RT-PCR kit. The libraries were constructed in a second round of multiplex PCR and then size-selected and purified. The libraries were sequenced on an Illumina HiSeq2000 using paired-end 100 bp reads. Regarding the original processing steps: SOAPnuke was used to process the raw data, removing reads that contained adapters or uncalled bases, had a mean Phred below 15, or lacked an exact match to the constant primer or identifier. High-quality paired reads were merged with COPE v1.2.5, and unique nucleotide sequences were defined as clonotypes. MiTCR v1.1 was used to align clonotypes to the IMGT TRBV, TRBD and TRBJ reference segments. Only V-J combinations with frequency above 0.0001, covering about 99% of repertoires, were analysed. The TCS score was defined as F50 (clonal expansion) divided by E x V (chaos), with BLOSUM62-based TCRdist calculated between CDR3 peptides within each V-J. Welch's t-statistics and random forest reduced 450 to 600 V-J features to under 15, which were used in a naive Bayes classifier (R e1071). Using fastp trimming at Q25 and MiXCR clonotype assembly, TCRdb reanalyzed the public sequencing data and kept in-frame beta chains. Rows are combined by CDR3 protein, so each entry shows the most common genes and DNA. Clone size and V and J calls follow TCRdb, not the original study. For this sample the table gives 550,000 to 800,000 distinct CDR3 sequences, of which 17% were detected only once. The ten largest account for around 15% of the sample.

Input material: blood. The rearrangement joined TRBV2 to TRBJ2-5; TRBD2 fits 14 bases in the junction. The TCR was taken from a man aged 50-60 years with Graves' hyperthyroidism. The DNA is as follows: TGTGCCAGCAGGGGGACTAGCGGGAGAACGCTTCTAGAGACCCAGTACTTC. Its translation is CASRGTSGRTLLETQYF.